This is a list of T cell receptor beta chains from one sample in a study of blood T cell repertoires in COVID-19. Here immunoSEQ multiplex PCR was the method, and the copy in TCRdb shows in-frame clones only, minus some. The sample shows 220,000 or so clones, 70% to 90% of them seen only once. The sample consisted of PBMCs or T cells enriched from blood (not recorded which). All receptors come from a woman in her forties or fifties with acute COVID-19. Each CDR3 is given without its conserved first and last residue. The order of the fields is V gene, clone size, CDR3 protein. Clone size is shown for a subset of rows, as once, few, many or a class of expanded clone.

TRBV5-1 | NA | ASSAWDSSNEKLF
TRBV7-9 | NA | ASSRGGAETQY
TRBV18 | NA | ASSPGGQGPSPLTYEQY
TRBV7-3 | NA | ASSQGLAKDTQY
TRBV13 | NA | ASSLDRASGRIEYEQY
TRBV4-2 | few | ASSQGGAESTDTQY
TRBV15 | NA | ATSRDRGIGELF
TRBV28 | NA | ASTRLGRYEQY
TRBV12-3/TRBV12-4 | few | ASSYEHNTEAF
TRBV4-1 | NA | ASSQVTGQPQH
TRBV29-1 | NA | SLSGTCNDNEQF
TRBV3-1/TRBV3-2 | NA | ASSRRDQPQH
TRBV30 | NA | AWRGLAEY
TRBV12-3/TRBV12-4 | NA | ASSWGGLETQY
TRBV2 | NA | ASSEGGLAGT
TRBV12-3/TRBV12-4 | NA | ASSLSEDQPQH
TRBV6-1 | NA | ASSDGTGGLKGNQPQH
TRBV18 | NA | ASSPPFSVHTEAF
TRBV30 | NA | AWSVQRGTSGNTIY
TRBV20-1 | NA | SAGADEQF
TRBV9 | NA | ASSPNVVREAHEQY
TRBV7-9 | few | ASSRRGGLHRNEQF
TRBV7-9 | NA | ATRGLSGNTIY
TRBV9 | NA | ASSVGGQGGEKLF
TRBV13 | NA | ASSLGGTGRTEQY
TRBV7-3 | NA | ASSLIRVGSNEQF
TRBV2 | NA | ASSEGRGGYEQY
TRBV7-9 | NA | ASSPYAQGDYEQY
TRBV7-2 | NA | ASSQFGTELYEQY
TRBV7-9 | NA | ASSLVQGLSEAF
TRBV5-1 | NA | ASSLGAGSTEAF
TRBV9 | NA | ASSVAPGTSLNPYEQY
TRBV28 | few | ASSLMRTLSREQY
TRBV7-9 | NA | ASSLVKGALNEKLF
TRBV2 | NA | ADSQGTLQETQY
TRBV27 | few | ASSFGPLRETQY
TRBV28 | NA | ASSGRGKRETQY
TRBV28 | NA | AITTGTGKSQPQH
TRBV2 | few | ASSEIQAGNSPLH
TRBV28 | NA | ASRGDWGESTDTQY
TRBV21-1 | NA | ASSKPRTPPLYEQY
TRBV7-8 | NA | ASSFNRATEAF
TRBV29-1 | NA | SVASTGWNTEAF
TRBV4-3 | NA | ASSQDLAAGQETQY
TRBV5-1 | once | ASSHTSGSNVETQY
TRBV12-3/TRBV12-4 | NA | ASTYRVQQF
TRBV28 | NA | ASTPGTSYEQY
TRBV3-1/TRBV3-2 | NA | ASSLGPLAGKGTGELF
TRBV15 | many | ATSSTSGTYNEQF
TRBV5-4 | once | ASSGGALGAEAF
TRBV15 | NA | ATSRGGGNEQY
TRBV11-2 | NA | ASSLVGQGLYEQY